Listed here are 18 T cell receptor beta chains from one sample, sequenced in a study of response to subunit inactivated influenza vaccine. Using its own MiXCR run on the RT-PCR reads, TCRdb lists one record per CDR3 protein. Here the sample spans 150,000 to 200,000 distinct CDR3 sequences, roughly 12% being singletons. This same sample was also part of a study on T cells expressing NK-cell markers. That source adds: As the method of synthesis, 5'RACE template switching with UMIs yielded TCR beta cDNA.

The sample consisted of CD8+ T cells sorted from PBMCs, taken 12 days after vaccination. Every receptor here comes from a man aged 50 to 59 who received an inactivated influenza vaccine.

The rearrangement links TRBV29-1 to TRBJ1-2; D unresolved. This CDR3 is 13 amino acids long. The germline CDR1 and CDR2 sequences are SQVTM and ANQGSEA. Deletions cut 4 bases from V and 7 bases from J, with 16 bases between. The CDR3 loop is CSVGPFRDRGYTF. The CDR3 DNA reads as TGCAGCGTTGGGCCGTTCAGAGATCGTGGCTACACCTTC. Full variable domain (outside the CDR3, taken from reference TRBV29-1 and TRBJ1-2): SAVISQKPSRDICQRGTSLTIQCQVDSQVTMMFWYRQQPGQSLTLIATANQGSEATYESGFVIDKFPISRPNLTFSTLTVSNMSPEDSSIYLCSVGPFRDRGYTFGSGTRLTVV.

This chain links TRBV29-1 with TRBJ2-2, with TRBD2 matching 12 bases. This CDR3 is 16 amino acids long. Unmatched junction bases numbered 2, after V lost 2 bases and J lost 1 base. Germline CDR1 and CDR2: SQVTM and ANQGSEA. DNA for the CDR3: TGCAGCGTTGAATCTAGCGGGAGGGGGAACACCGGGGAGCTGTTTTTT. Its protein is CSVESSGRGNTGELFF.

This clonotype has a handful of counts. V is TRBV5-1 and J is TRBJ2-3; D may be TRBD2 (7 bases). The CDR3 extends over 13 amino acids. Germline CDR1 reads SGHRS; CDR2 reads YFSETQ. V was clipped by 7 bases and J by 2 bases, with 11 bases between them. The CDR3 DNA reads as TGCGCCAGCCTAGGGGGGGTCACAGATACGCAGTATTTT. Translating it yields CASLGGVTDTQYF.

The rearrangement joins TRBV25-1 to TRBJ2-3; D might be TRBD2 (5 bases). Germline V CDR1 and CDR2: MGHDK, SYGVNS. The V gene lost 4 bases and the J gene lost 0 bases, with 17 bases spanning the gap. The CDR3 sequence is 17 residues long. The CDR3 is CASSGARTWASTDTQYF. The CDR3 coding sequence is TGTGCCAGCAGTGGGGCAAGGACTTGGGCTAGCACAGATACGCAGTATTTT. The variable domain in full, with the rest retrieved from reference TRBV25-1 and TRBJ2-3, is EADIYQTPRYLVIGTGKKITLECSQTMGHDKMYWYQQDPGMELHLIHYSYGVNSTEKGDLSSESTVSRIRTEHFPLTLESARPSHTSQYLCASSGARTWASTDTQYFGPGTRLTVL.

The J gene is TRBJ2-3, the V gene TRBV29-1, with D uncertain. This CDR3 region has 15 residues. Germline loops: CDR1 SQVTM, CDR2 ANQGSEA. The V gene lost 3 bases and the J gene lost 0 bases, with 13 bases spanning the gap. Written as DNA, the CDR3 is TGCAGCGTTGACACGGGCGTAACTAGCACAGATACGCAGTATTTT. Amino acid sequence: CSVDTGVTSTDTQYF.

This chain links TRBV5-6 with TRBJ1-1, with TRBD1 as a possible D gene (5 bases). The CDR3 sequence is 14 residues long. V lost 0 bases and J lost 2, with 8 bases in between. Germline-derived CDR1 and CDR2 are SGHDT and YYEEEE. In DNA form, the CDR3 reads TGTGCCAGCAGCTTGGTTGGGGACAACACTGAAGCTTTCTTT. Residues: CASSLVGDNTEAFF.

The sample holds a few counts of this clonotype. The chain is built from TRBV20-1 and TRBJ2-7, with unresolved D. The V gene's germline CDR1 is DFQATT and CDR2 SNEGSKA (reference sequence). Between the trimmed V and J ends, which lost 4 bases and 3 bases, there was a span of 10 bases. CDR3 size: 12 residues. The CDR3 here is CSAKQSRYEQYF. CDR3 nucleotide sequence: TGCAGTGCTAAACAGAGCCGCTACGAGCAGTACTTC.

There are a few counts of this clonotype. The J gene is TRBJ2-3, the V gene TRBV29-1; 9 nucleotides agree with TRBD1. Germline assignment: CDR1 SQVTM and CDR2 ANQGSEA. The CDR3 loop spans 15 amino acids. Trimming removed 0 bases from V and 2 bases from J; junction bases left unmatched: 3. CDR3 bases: TGCAGCGTTGAAGAGGACAGGGGTTACACAGATACGCAGTATTTT. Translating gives CSVEEDRGYTDTQYF.

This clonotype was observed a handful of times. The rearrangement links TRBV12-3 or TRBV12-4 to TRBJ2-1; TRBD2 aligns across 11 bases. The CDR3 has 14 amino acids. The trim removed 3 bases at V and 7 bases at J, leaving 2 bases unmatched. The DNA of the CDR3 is TGTGCCAGCAGTTTTCTAGCGGGAGGAAATGAGCAGTTCTTC. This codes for CASSFLAGGNEQFF.

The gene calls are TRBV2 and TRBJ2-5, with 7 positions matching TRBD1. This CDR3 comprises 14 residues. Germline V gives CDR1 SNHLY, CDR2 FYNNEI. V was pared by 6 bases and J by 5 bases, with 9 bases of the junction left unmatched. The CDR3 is CASRRTGVVETQYF. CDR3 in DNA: TGTGCCAGCAGACGGACAGGAGTGGTGGAGACCCAGTACTTC.

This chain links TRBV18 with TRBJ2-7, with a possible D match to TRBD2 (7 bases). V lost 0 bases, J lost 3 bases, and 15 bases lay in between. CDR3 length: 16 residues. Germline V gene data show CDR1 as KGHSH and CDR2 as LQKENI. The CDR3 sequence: CASSPPTGWDYYEQYF. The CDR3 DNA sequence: TGTGCCAGCTCACCACCGACAGGTTGGGACTACTACGAGCAGTACTTC.

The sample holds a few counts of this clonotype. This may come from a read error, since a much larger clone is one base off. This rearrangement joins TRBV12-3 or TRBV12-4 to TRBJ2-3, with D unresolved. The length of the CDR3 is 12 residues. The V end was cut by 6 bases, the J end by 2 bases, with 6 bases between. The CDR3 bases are TGTGCCAGCAGCCGATACACAGATACGCAGTATTTT. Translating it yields CASSRYTDTQYF.

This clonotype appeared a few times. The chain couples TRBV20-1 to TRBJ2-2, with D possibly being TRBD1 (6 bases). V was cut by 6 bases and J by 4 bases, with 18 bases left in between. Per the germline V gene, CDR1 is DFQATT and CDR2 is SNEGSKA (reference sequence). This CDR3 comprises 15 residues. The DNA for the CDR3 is TGCAGTGCCAGAAGACGGGACACCGTCACCGGGGAGCTGTTTTTT. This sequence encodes CSARRRDTVTGELFF.

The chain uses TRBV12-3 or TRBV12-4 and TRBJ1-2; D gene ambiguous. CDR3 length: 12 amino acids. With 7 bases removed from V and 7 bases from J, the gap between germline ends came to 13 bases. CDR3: CASNTARGGYTF. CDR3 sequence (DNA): TGTGCCAGCAATACAGCAAGAGGTGGCTACACCTTC.

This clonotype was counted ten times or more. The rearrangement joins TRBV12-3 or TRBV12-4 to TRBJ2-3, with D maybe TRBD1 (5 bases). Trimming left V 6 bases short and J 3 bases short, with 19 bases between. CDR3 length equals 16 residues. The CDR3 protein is CASSPSWASGTDTQYF. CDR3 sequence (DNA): TGTGCCAGCAGCCCTTCGTGGGCCTCAGGGACAGATACGCAGTATTTT.

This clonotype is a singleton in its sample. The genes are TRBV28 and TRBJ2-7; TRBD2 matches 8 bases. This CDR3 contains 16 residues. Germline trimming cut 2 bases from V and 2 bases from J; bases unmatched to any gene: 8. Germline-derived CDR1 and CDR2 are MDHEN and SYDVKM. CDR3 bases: TGTGCCAGCAGTTTAAGTCGCGCGGGAGGAACCTACGAGCAGTACTTC. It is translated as CASSLSRAGGTYEQYF.

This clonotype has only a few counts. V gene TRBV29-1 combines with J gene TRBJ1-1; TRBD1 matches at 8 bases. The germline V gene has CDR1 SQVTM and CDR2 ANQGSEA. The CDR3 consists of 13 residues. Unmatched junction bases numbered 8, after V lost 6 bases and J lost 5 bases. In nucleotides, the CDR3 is TGCAGCGTAGCACAGGGGGTTAGGACTGAAGCTTTCTTT. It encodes CSVAQGVRTEAFF. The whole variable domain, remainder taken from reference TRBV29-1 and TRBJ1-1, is SAVISQKPSRDICQRGTSLTIQCQVDSQVTMMFWYRQQPGQSLTLIATANQGSEATYESGFVIDKFPISRPNLTFSTLTVSNMSPEDSSIYLCSVAQGVRTEAFFGQGTRLTVV.

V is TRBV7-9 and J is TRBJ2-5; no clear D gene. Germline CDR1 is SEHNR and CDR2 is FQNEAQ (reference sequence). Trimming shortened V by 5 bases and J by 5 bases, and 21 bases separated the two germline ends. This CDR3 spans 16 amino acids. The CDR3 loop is CASSRLTERGVETQYF. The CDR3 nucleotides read TGTGCCAGCAGCCGATTAACCGAAAGAGGTGTGGAGACCCAGTACTTC.